This T cell receptor beta chain was obtained from a study of blood T cell repertoires in COVID-19 (dated by TCRdb to 2020 to 2021). About the study as a whole: Collaborator samples came from the United States, Italy and Spain and covered acute and convalescent phases of COVID-19. The prospective study material was composed of cDNA or gDNA derived from T cells, B-cell-depleted T cells, or PBMCs. The dataset comprised deeply sampled blood TCRbeta repertoires from subjects exposed to, actively infected with, or recovered from COVID-19. A freely available public database, intended as a resource for researchers studying the immune response to SARS-CoV-2, is where the repertoires were released. Samples were obtained from the ongoing ImmuneRACE study (first 160 participants) and from 950 to 1,500 subjects provided by 6 global collaborators. A de-identified subject ID, COVID-19 status, age in years and sex were almost always included in the sample metadata. Where HLA class I and class II types were available, the types were taken from metadata supplied by the sample provider, not from assay-based typing. Points the paper makes about the study in general: The amount of clinical and demographic metadata varied by source and participant and was provided uncurated.

The immunoSEQ Assay, a bias-controlled multiplex PCR, was used to amplify TCRbeta CDR3 regions from genomic DNA. Processing in the source paper ran as follows. The number of nucleated cells in each sample was estimated by amplification of reference gene primers within the assay. To quantify the absolute abundance of each unique TCRbeta CDR3 rearrangement, sequence reads were collapsed and filtered. For each sample, productive Simpson clonality was calculated by taking the square root of Simpson's diversity index across productive rearrangements. TCRdb took this table from immuneACCESS and kept in-frame rearrangements with V and J called. Such tables lack part of the clones; where checked against another copy, unresolved V genes explain under half of the gap, and the rest is unexplained. V and J calls plus clone size are reproduced from that table; the DNA served to infer D and trimming. Across this sample there are under 200,000 clones, with around 90% seen only once. The ten most abundant clones make up roughly 5.5% of the sample.

This clone came up a few times. Its antigen is currently not known. One base away there is no much larger clone; base qualities are not given. The collaborating institutions used their own protocols to collect whole blood in K2EDTA tubes. For TCRbeta analysis, collaborators shipped samples as frozen whole blood, isolated PBMCs, or DNA extracted from either of those sample types. Sequenced sample: peripheral blood. The receptor's source is a man aged 40-49 years with active or convalescent COVID-19.

The CDR3 reads as follows: CASSYAPGRAEAFF. The DNA reads as follows: TGTGCCAGCAGTTACGCTCCAGGGAGGGCTGAAGCTTTCTTT. Here the chain combines TRBV6-6 and TRBJ1-1; TRBD1 is possibly the D segment (5 matching bases). Reading the germline V gene (reference sequence) gives CDR1 MNHNY and CDR2 SVGAGI. V gives up 2 bases and J gives up 6 bases, and the segment between their germline ends measures 13 bases. CDR3 length: 14 amino acids, cysteine to phenylalanine. Left in the record is the CDR3 DNA by itself, 42 bases read in frame from the first base.